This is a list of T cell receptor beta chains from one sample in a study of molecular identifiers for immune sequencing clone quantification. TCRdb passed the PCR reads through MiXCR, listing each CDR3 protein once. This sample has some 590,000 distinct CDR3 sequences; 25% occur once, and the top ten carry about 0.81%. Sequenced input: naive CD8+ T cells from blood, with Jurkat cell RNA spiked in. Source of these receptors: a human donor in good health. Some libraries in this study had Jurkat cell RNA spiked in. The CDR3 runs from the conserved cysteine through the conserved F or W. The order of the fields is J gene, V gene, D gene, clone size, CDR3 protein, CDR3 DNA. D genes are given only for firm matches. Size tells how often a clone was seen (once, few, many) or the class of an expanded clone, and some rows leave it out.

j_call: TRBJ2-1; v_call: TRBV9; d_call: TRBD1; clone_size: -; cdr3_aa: CASSVDRGPSYNEQFF; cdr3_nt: TGTGCCAGCAGCGTCGACAGGGGTCCCTCCTACAATGAGCAGTTCTTC
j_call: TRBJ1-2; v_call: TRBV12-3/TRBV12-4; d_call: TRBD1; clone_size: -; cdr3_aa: CASSLETGGGYTF; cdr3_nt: TGTGCCAGCAGTTTAGAGACAGGGGGCGGCTACACCTTC
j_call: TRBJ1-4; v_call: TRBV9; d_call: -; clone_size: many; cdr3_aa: CASSVAGVGVNEKLFF; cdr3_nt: TGTGCCAGCAGCGTAGCGGGGGTAGGGGTTAATGAAAAACTGTTTTTT
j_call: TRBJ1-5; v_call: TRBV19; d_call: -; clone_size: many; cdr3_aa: CASEAGNSNQPQHF; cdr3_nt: TGTGCCAGCGAAGCTGGGAATAGCAATCAGCCCCAGCATTTT
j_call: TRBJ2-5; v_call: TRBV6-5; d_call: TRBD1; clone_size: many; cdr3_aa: CASSYSRTGETQYF; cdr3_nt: TGTGCCAGCAGTTACTCGCGGACAGGAGAGACCCAGTACTTC
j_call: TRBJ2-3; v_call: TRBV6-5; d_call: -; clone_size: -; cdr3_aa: CANSYSGSTDTQYF; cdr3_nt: TGTGCCAACAGTTACTCGGGGAGCACAGATACGCAGTATTTT
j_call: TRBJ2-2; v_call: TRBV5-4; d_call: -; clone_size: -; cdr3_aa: CASSLSGFRTGDLFF; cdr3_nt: TGTGCCAGCAGCTTGTCTGGTTTTAGGACCGGGGATCTGTTTTTT
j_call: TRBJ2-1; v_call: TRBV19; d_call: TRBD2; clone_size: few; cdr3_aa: CASSPGLDNEQFF; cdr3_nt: TGTGCCAGTAGTCCTGGACTAGACAATGAGCAGTTCTTC
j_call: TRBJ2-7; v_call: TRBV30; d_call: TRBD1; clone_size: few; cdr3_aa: CAWSWTGGAYEQYF; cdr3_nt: TGTGCCTGGAGTTGGACAGGGGGAGCCTACGAGCAGTACTTC
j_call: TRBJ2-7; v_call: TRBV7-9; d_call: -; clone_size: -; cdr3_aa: CASSLGRQGNEQYF; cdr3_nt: TGTGCCAGCAGCTTAGGGAGGCAAGGGAACGAGCAGTACTTC
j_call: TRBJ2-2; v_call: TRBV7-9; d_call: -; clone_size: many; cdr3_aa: CASSSPPPRSGGELFF; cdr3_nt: TGTGCCAGCAGCTCCCCCCCTCCTAGATCCGGGGGGGAGCTGTTTTTT
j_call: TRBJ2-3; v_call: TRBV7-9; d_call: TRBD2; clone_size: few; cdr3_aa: CASSSGRGGTDTQYF; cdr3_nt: TGTGCCAGCAGCTCCGGGCGGGGGGGCACAGATACGCAGTATTTT
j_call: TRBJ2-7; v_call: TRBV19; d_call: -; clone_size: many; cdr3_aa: CASSIDHRNSYEQYF; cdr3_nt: TGTGCCAGTAGTATAGATCACAGAAACTCCTACGAGCAGTACTTC
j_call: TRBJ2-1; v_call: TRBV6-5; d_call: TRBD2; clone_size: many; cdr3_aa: CASSHGTSGSYEQFF; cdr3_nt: TGTGCCAGCAGTCACGGGACTAGCGGGAGCTATGAGCAGTTCTTC
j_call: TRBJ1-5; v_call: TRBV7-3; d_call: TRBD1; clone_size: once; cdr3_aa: CASSSHQGDQPQQF; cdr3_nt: TGTGCCAGCAGCTCTCATCAGGGGGATCAGCCCCAGCAATTT
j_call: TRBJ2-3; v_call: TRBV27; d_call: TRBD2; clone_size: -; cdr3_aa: CASSLGSGLVDTQYF; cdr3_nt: TGTGCCAGCAGTTTAGGGTCGGGACTAGTGGATACGCAGTATTTT
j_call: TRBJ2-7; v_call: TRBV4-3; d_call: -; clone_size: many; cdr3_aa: CASSQGQDCLYF; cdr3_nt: TGCGCCAGCAGCCAAGGCCAGGACTGCCTGTACTTC
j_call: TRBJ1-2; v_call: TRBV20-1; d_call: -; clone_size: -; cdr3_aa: CSARIQRFYGYTF; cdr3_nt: TGCAGTGCTAGAATCCAGAGATTCTATGGCTACACCTTC
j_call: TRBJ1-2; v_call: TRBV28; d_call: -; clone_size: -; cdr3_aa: CASSSPGTDNHNYGYTF; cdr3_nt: TGTGCCAGCAGTTCTCCCGGGACCGACAACCATAACTATGGCTACACCTTC
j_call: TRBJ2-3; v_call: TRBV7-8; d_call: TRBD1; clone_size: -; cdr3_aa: CASSLPVGTDMQYF; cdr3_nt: TGTGCCAGCAGCCTCCCAGTAGGGACAGATATGCAGTATTTT
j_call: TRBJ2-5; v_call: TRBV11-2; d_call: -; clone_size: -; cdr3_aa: CASSTPLREQETQYF; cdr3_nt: TGTGCCAGCAGCACCCCGCTTCGTGAGCAAGAGACCCAGTACTTC
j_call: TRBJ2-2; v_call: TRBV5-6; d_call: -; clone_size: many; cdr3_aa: CASSLGRVTNTGELFF; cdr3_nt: TGTGCCAGCAGCTTGGGTCGGGTCACCAACACCGGGGAGCTGTTTTTT
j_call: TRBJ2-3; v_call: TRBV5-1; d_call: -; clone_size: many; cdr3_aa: CASSLIQLASTDTQYF; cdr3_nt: TGCGCCAGCAGCTTGATCCAGCTCGCTAGCACAGATACGCAGTATTTT
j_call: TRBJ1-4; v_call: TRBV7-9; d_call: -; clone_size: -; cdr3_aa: CASSSREQRAGNEKLFF; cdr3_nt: TGTGCCAGCAGCTCAAGAGAACAGAGGGCGGGGAATGAAAAACTGTTTTTT
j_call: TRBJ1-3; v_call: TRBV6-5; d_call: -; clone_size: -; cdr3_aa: CASGGFRPPGNTIYF; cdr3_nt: TGTGCCAGCGGGGGGTTCAGGCCCCCTGGAAACACCATATATTTT
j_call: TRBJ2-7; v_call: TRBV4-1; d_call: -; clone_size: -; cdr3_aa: CASSQSPRSYEQYF; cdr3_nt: TGCGCCAGCAGCCAGTCGCCGCGCTCCTACGAGCAGTACTTC
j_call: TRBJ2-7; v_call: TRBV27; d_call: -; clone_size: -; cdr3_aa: CASTPTPAGYYEQYF; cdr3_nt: TGTGCCAGCACCCCCACCCCGGCAGGCTATTACGAGCAGTACTTC
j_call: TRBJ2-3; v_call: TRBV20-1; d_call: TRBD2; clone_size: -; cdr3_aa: CGAPDDLAGYTDTQYF; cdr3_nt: TGCGGTGCTCCTGACGACCTAGCGGGATACACAGATACGCAGTATTTT
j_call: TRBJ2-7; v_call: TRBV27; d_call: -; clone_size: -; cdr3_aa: CASSLGSMVYEQYF; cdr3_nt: TGTGCCAGCAGTTTGGGCAGCATGGTCTACGAGCAGTACTTC
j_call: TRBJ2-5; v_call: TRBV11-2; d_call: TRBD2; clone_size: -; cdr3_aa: CASSFPSEEEAGKYQETQYF; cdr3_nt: TGTGCCAGCAGCTTCCCATCTGAGGAAGAAGCGGGGAAGTACCAAGAGACCCAGTACTTC